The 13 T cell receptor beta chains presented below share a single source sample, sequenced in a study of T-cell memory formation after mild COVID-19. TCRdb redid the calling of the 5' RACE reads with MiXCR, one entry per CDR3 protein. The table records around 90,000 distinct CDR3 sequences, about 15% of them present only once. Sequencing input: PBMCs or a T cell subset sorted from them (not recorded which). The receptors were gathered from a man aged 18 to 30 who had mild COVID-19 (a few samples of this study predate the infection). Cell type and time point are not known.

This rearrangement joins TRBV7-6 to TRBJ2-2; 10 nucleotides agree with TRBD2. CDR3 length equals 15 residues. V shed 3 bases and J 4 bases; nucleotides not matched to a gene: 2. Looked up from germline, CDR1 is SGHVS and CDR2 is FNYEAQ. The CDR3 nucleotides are TGTGCCAGCAGCTTTGGGACTAGCGTCACCGGGGAGCTGTTTTTT. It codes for CASSFGTSVTGELFF.

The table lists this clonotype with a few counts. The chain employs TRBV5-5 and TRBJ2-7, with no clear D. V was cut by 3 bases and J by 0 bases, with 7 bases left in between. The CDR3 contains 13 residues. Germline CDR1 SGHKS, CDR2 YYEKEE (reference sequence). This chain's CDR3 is CASSSKSSYEQYF. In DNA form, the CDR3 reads TGTGCCAGCAGCTCTAAAAGCTCCTACGAGCAGTACTTC.

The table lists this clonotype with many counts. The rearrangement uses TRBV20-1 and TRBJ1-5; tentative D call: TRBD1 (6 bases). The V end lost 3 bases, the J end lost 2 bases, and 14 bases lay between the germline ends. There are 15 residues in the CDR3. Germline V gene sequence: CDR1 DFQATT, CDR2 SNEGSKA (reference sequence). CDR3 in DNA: TGCAGTGCTAGCCCCACAGGGAGTGGCAATCAGCCCCAGCATTTT. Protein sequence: CSASPTGSGNQPQHF.

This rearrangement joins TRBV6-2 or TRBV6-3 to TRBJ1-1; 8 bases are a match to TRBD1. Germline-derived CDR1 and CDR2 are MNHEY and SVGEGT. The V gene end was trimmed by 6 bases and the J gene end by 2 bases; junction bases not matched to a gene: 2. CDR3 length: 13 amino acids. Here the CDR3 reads CASRQGGNTEAFF. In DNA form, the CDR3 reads TGTGCCAGCAGACAGGGGGGCAACACTGAAGCTTTCTTT.

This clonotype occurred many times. CDR3 nucleotide sequence: TGTGCCAGCAGTACCGGGGGCTCCTACGAGCAGTACTTC. This gives the protein CASSTGGSYEQYF. V gene TRBV12-3 or TRBV12-4 combines with J gene TRBJ2-7, with D tentatively TRBD2 (6 bases). Between the trimmed V and J ends, which lost 5 bases and 0 bases, there was a span of 8 bases. The CDR3 has 13 residues.

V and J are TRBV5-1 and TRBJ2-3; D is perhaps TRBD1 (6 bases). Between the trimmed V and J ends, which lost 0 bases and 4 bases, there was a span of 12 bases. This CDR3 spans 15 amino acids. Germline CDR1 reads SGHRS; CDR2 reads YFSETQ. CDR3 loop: CASSLGGGDADTQYF. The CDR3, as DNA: TGCGCCAGCAGCTTGGGTGGGGGCGACGCAGATACGCAGTATTTT.

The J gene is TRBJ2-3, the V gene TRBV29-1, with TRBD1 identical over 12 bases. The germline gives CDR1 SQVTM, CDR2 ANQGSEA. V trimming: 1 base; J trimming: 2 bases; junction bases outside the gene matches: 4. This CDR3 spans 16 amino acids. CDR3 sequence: CSVEGGTGGATDTQYF. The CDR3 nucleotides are TGCAGCGTTGAAGGGGGGACAGGGGGCGCCACAGATACGCAGTATTTT.

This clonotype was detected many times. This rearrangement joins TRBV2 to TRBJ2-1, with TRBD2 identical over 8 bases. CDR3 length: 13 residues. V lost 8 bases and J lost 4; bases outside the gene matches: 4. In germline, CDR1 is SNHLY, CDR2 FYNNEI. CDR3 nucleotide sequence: TGTGCCAGCGAGCGGGGGCAGTACAATGAGCAGTTCTTC. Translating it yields CASERGQYNEQFF.

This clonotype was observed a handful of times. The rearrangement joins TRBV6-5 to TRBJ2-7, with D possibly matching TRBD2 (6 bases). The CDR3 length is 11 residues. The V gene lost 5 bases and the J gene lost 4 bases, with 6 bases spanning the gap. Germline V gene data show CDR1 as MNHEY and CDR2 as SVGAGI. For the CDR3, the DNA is TGTGCCAGCAGTGGAGGGTACGAGCAGTACGTC. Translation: CASSGGYEQYV.

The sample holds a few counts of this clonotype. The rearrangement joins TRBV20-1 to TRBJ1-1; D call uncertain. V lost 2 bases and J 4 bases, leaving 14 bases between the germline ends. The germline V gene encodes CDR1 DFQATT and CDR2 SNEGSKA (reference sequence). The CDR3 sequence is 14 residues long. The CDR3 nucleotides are TGCAGTGCTAGACCATTGACCCTTAGCACTGAAGCTTTCTTT. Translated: CSARPLTLSTEAFF.

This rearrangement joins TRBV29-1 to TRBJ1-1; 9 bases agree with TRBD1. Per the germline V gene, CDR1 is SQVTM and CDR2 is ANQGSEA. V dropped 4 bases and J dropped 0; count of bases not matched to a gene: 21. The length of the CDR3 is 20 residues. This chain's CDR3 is CSVAGGDIVLNRGLNTEAFF. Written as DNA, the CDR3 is TGCAGCGTTGCCGGAGGCGACATCGTCTTAAACAGGGGGCTGAACACTGAAGCTTTCTTT.

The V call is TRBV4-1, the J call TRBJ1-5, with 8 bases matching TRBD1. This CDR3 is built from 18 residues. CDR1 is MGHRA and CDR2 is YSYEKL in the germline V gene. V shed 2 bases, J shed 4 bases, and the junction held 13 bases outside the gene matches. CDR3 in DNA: TGCGCCAGCAGCCAATGGGGGATGGCAGGGGGCAATAATCAGCCCCAGCATTTT. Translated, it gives CASSQWGMAGGNNQPQHF.

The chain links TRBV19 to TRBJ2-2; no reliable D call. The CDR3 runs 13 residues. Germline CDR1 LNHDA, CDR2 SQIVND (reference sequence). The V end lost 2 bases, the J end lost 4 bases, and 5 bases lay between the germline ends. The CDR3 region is CASSITITGELFF. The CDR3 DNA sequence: TGTGCCAGTAGTATAACGATCACCGGGGAGCTGTTTTTT.